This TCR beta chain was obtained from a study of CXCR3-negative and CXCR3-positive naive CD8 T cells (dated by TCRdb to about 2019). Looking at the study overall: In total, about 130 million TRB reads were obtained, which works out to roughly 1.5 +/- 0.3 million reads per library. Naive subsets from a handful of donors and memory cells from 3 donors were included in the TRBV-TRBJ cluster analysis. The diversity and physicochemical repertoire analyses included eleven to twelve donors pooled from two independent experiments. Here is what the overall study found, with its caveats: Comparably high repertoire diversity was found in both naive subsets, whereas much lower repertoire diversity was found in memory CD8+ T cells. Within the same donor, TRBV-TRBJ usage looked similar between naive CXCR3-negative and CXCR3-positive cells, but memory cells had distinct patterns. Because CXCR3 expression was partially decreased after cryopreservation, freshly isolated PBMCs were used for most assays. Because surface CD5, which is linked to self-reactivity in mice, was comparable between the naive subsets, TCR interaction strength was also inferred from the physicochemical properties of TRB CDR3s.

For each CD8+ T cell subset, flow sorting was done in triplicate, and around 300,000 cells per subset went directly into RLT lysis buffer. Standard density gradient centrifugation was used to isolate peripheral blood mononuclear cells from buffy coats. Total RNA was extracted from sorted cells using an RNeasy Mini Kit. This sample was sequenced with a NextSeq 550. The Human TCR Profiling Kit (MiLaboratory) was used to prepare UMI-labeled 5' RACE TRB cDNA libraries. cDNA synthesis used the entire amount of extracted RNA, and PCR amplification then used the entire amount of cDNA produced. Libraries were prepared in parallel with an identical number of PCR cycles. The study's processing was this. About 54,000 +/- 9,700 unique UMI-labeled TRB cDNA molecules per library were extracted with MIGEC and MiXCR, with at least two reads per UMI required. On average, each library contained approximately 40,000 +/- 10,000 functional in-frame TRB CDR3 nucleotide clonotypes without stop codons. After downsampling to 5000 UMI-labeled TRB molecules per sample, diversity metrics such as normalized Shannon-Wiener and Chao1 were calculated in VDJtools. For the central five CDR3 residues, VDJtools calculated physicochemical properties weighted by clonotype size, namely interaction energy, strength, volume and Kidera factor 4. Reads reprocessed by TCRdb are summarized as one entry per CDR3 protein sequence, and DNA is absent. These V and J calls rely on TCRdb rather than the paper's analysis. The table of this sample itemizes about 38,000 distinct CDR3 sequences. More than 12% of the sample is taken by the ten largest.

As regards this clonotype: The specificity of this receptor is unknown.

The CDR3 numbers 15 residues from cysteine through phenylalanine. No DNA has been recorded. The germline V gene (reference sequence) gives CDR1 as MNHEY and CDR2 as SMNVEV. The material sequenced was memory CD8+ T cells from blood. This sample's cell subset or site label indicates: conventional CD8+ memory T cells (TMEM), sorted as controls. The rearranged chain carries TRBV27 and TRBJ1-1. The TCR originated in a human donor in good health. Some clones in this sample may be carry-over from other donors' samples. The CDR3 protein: CASSLAGFMNTEAFF.